This T cell receptor (beta chain) was identified in a study of blood T cell repertoires in COVID-19 (dated by TCRdb to 2019 to 2021). About the investigation overall: Collaborator samples came from the United States, Italy and Spain and covered acute and convalescent phases of COVID-19. The material from the prospective study consisted of cDNA or gDNA derived from T cells, B-cell-depleted T cells, or PBMCs. Subjects who had been exposed to COVID-19, were actively infected with it, or had recovered from it provided the deeply sampled blood TCRbeta repertoires that made up the dataset. A freely available public database, intended as a resource for researchers studying the immune response to SARS-CoV-2, is where the repertoires were released. Samples came from the ongoing ImmuneRACE study (first 160 participants) plus 1,254 subjects from 6 global collaborators. Nearly every sample came with metadata listing a de-identified subject ID, COVID-19 status, age in years and sex. HLA class I and class II types, where available, came from metadata supplied by the sample provider rather than from assay-based typing. The paper's findings and limits, for the study overall: Clinical and demographic metadata were provided uncurated, with the amount varying by source and participant.

CDR1 and CDR2 are drawn from the germline V gene: SGHAT, FQNNGV. Counted from cysteine to phenylalanine, this CDR3 has 14 amino acids. The entry retains the CDR3 DNA only, 42 bases that are in frame from base 1. V loses 5 bases, J loses 7 bases, and the germline ends lie 18 bases apart. The collaborating institutions used their own protocols to collect whole blood in K2EDTA tubes. For TCRbeta analysis, collaborators shipped samples in one of three forms: frozen whole blood, isolated PBMCs, or DNA extracted from either of those sample types. To note about this clone: Its antigen is unknown. Per-nucleotide qualities are absent, and no much larger clonotype sits a single base away.

The immunoSEQ Assay, a bias-controlled multiplex PCR, was used to amplify TCRbeta CDR3 regions from genomic DNA. The original pipeline was this. Nucleated cell counts per sample were estimated from amplification of reference gene primers within the assay. To quantify the absolute abundance of each unique TCRbeta CDR3 rearrangement, sequence reads were collapsed and filtered. For each sample, productive Simpson clonality was calculated by taking the square root of Simpson's diversity index across productive rearrangements. In its TCRdb copy, this immuneACCESS table keeps in-frame sequences only and misses some clones. Where compared with another copy, unresolved V genes explain less than half of these, and the others have no known cause. The D gene and trimming were derived from the DNA, and the V and J assignments and clone size from that table. Within this sample are about 260,000 clones, with approximately 86% of them counted one time only. The ten largest make up about 0.64% of the sample.

The sequence is built from TRBV11-2 and TRBJ2-7, and the D gene may be TRBD1, 6 bases matching. Sequencing was done on a sample of peripheral blood. The sequence was collected from a human donor in a cohort sampled during active COVID-19. The CDR3 amino acid sequence is: CASSRLQGFGEQYF. The DNA is as follows: TGTGCCAGCAGCCGACTTCAGGGGTTCGGAGAGCAGTACTTC.